This passage covers 13 T cell receptor beta chains from one sample sequenced in a study of T cells after yellow fever vaccination. In TCRdb, the 5' RACE reads were re-called with MiXCR into one record per CDR3 protein. This table holds approximately 160,000 distinct CDR3 sequences, approximately 6.2% found once. The source material was CD4+ T cells sorted from PBMCs, sampled on the day of the first yellow fever vaccination. The receptors were gathered from a young man who received the YFV17D yellow fever vaccine.

This clonotype was seen many times. The rearrangement links TRBV5-4 to TRBJ2-4; no clear D. Germline values: CDR1 SGHNT, CDR2 YYREEE (reference sequence). This CDR3 is 14 amino acids long. Deletions cut 0 bases from V and 10 bases from J, with 14 bases between. The CDR3 coding sequence is TGTGCCAGCAGCTTGGGGCTAGACACTTCTATTCAGTACTTC. Its protein is CASSLGLDTSIQYF.

Many counts were recorded for this clonotype. The CDR3: CASGTGFMEPQHF. The CDR3 nucleotides read TGTGCCAGCGGGACAGGATTCATGGAGCCCCAGCATTTT. J is TRBJ1-5 and V is TRBV5-5; 8 bases are a match to TRBD1. Germline values: CDR1 SGHKS, CDR2 YYEKEE (reference sequence). The V and J ends lost 7 bases and 8 bases, in that order; junction bases with no gene match: 8. The CDR3 is 13 amino acids. The full variable domain, with the rest looked up from reference TRBV5-5 and TRBJ1-5, is DAGVTQSPTHLIKTRGQQVTLRCSPISGHKSVSWYQQVLGQGPQFIFQYYEKEERGRGNFPDRFSARQFPNYSSELNVNALLLGDSALYLCASGTGFMEPQHFGDGTRLSIL.

The table lists this clonotype with many counts. The chain uses TRBV5-1 and TRBJ2-2; TRBD1 agrees at 9 bases. There are 16 residues in the CDR3. Germline CDR1 reads SGHRS; CDR2 reads YFSETQ. Trimming removed 4 bases from V and 1 base from J; junction bases left unmatched: 5. The CDR3 spells CASSPAGQGNTGELFF. In DNA form, the CDR3 reads TGCGCCAGCAGCCCGGCGGGACAGGGGAACACCGGGGAGCTGTTTTTT.

The rearrangement uses TRBV12-3 or TRBV12-4 and TRBJ1-5; 10 bases map to TRBD1. The CDR3 loop spans 15 amino acids. The V and J ends lost 6 bases and 4 bases, in that order; junction bases with no gene match: 6. The CDR3 region has the DNA TGTGCCAGCAGCCCAACGGGACAGGGGAATCAGCCCCAGCATTTT. It encodes CASSPTGQGNQPQHF.

This clonotype was observed a handful of times. This chain connects TRBV6-5 to TRBJ1-1; D gene uncertain. CDR3 size: 14 residues. Germline V gene sequence: CDR1 MNHEY, CDR2 SVGAGI. V was cut by 4 bases and J by 0 bases, with 9 bases left in between. The CDR3 sequence is CASSFTRMNTEAFF. CDR3 nucleotide sequence: TGTGCCAGCAGTTTCACGCGCATGAACACTGAAGCTTTCTTT.

Turning to this clonotype: The junction departs from germline at one end; a sequencing error may be responsible. The chain links TRBV25-1 to TRBJ2-3; 8 bases fit TRBD1. CDR3 length equals 18 residues. Germline assignment: CDR1 MGHDK and CDR2 SYGVNS. For the CDR3, the DNA is TGTGCCATCAGTCTCGAGGGGGAGACAGGGGTCAGGGGAGATACGCAGTATTTT. This codes for CAISLEGETGVRGDTQYF.

The V and J genes are TRBV5-5 and TRBJ1-4; D call uncertain. The V and J ends lost 4 bases and 7 bases respectively, with 8 bases between them. CDR1 and CDR2 from the germline V gene are SGHKS and YYEKEE (reference sequence). The CDR3 loop spans 12 amino acids. This CDR3 reads CASSPEGEKLFF. The CDR3 nucleotides are TGTGCCAGCAGCCCGGAAGGTGAAAAACTGTTTTTT.

The sample holds many counts of this clonotype. The V call is TRBV6-5, the J call TRBJ1-6; 9 bases fit TRBD1. V trimming: 11 bases; J trimming: 6 bases; junction bases outside the gene matches: 11. Germline V lookup: CDR1 MNHEY, CDR2 SVGAGI. The CDR3 runs 15 residues. The CDR3 reads CAARGRTGVNSPLHF. CDR3 nucleotide sequence: TGTGCCGCAAGAGGCAGGACAGGGGTTAATTCACCCCTCCACTTT.

The genes are TRBV7-2 and TRBJ2-5; perhaps TRBD2 as D (7 bases). The CDR3 totals 16 residues. With 5 bases removed from V and 5 bases from J, the gap between germline ends came to 21 bases. The germline V gene has CDR1 SGHTA and CDR2 FQGNSA. CDR3 sequence (DNA): TGTGCCAGCAGCCCCCCCGGTTGGAGGGGGGGGGAGACCCAGTACTTC. This codes for CASSPPGWRGGETQYF.

This clonotype was recorded at least ten times. The CDR3 spells CASGRLGFGTEAFF. DNA for the CDR3: TGTGCCAGTGGGAGGCTTGGGTTCGGCACTGAAGCTTTCTTT. The V gene is TRBV6-2 or TRBV6-3, the J gene TRBJ1-1; D remains ambiguous. This CDR3 has 14 residues. The germline gives CDR1 MNHEY, CDR2 SVGEGT. With 9 bases removed from V and 4 bases from J, the gap between germline ends came to 18 bases.

This clonotype was counted a few times. V usage is TRBV5-1 and J usage is TRBJ1-1, with no clear D. Germline CDR1 reads SGHRS; CDR2 reads YFSETQ. The CDR3 is 15 amino acids. Trimming shortened V by 2 bases and J by 1 base, and 12 bases separated the two germline ends. CDR3 residues: CASSFRPSGNTEAFF. The DNA for the CDR3 is TGCGCCAGCAGCTTTCGGCCTTCAGGGAACACTGAAGCTTTCTTT.

This clonotype occurred a few times. This chain links TRBV6-5 with TRBJ1-2; D possibly corresponds to TRBD1 (6 bases). V was clipped by 6 bases and J by 4 bases, with 24 bases between them. This CDR3 spans 17 amino acids. From germline, CDR1 is MNHEY and CDR2 SVGAGI. CDR3 protein: CASSARQARPYLYGYTF. For the CDR3, the DNA is TGTGCCAGCAGCGCACGACAGGCGCGGCCCTACCTCTATGGCTACACCTTC.

The chain links TRBV20-1 to TRBJ2-5, with 11 bases that match TRBD2. The CDR3 length is 15 residues. CDR1 DFQATT and CDR2 SNEGSKA come from the germline V gene (reference sequence). V lost 0 bases and J lost 4; bases outside the gene matches: 4. The chain's CDR3 is CSARDPGTSGETQYF. Here the CDR3 DNA reads TGCAGTGCTAGAGATCCCGGGACTAGCGGAGAGACCCAGTACTTC.